These T cell receptor beta chains were read from a single sample in a study of blood T cell repertoires in COVID-19. Sequencing was performed with immunoSEQ multiplex PCR; in TCRdb, only in-frame clones are kept and a portion is missing. The sample shows around 130,000 clones, around 83% of them seen only once. Sample: PBMCs or T cells enriched from blood (not recorded which). These receptors all come from a man aged 30 to 39 who had recovered from COVID-19. Both conserved end residues are part of each CDR3. A D gene is named only where the DNA matches it firmly. Size tells how often a clone was seen (once, few, many) or the class of an expanded clone, and some rows leave it out.

J,size,D,V,CDR3,DNA
TRBJ1-2,.,.,TRBV6-5,CASGRGLRSGYTF,TGTGCCAGCGGAAGGGGCCTGAGGAGTGGCTACACCTTC
TRBJ1-2,.,TRBD1,TRBV11-2,CASSLVQGVDYGYTF,TGTGCCAGCAGCTTAGTCCAGGGGGTCGACTATGGCTACACCTTC
TRBJ1-1,.,.,TRBV9,CASSPSLGGGGTEAFF,TGTGCCAGCAGCCCCTCTCTGGGAGGGGGAGGGACTGAAGCTTTCTTT
TRBJ1-2,.,TRBD1,TRBV12-3/TRBV12-4,CASRKDRGLGYTF,TGTGCCAGCAGAAAAGACAGGGGTTTAGGCTACACCTTC
TRBJ2-2,.,TRBD1,TRBV6-6,CASTPGQGEGGELFF,TGTGCCAGCACTCCGGGACAGGGGGAAGGCGGGGAGCTGTTTTTT
TRBJ2-1,.,TRBD2,TRBV25-1,CASSGTSGSFNEQFF,TGTGCCAGCAGTGGTACCAGCGGGAGTTTCAATGAGCAGTTCTTC
TRBJ2-1,.,TRBD1,TRBV18,CASSPWEGQGGRSYNEQFF,TGTGCCAGCTCACCATGGGAGGGACAGGGGGGACGCTCCTACAATGAGCAGTTCTTC
TRBJ2-3,.,TRBD2,TRBV19,CASSLTSARDTQYF,TGTGCCAGTAGTTTAACTAGCGCTAGAGATACGCAGTATTTT
TRBJ2-3,.,TRBD2,TRBV6-2/TRBV6-3,CASSYSGAGGLDTQYF,TGTGCCAGCAGTTACTCAGGGGCGGGGGGGTTAGATACGCAGTATTTT
TRBJ2-5,.,.,TRBV3-1/TRBV3-2,CASSQVGRTQYF,TGTGCCAGCAGCCAAGTGGGGAGGACCCAGTACTTC
TRBJ1-2,.,.,TRBV18,CASSMPLEYGYTF,TGTGCCAGCTCCATGCCCCTTGAGTATGGCTACACCTTC
TRBJ2-3,.,TRBD2,TRBV5-6,CASSLWLAGEPRATQYF,TGTGCCAGCAGCTTGTGGCTAGCGGGAGAACCCCGAGCGACGCAGTATTTT
TRBJ2-3,.,TRBD2,TRBV11-2,CASSRTSGGNTDTQYF,TGTGCCAGCAGTCGGACTAGCGGGGGAAACACAGATACGCAGTATTTT
TRBJ2-5,.,TRBD1,TRBV6-6,CASSPWVGQGGGETQYF,TGTGCCAGCAGTCCCTGGGTTGGACAGGGGGGTGGGGAGACCCAGTACTTC
TRBJ2-5,few,.,TRBV2,CASSRGQETQYF,TGTGCCAGCAGCAGGGGTCAAGAGACCCAGTACTTC
TRBJ1-4,.,.,TRBV5-5,CASSLRWTYPDEKLFF,TGTGCCAGCAGCCTAAGATGGACTTACCCGGATGAAAAACTGTTTTTT
TRBJ2-1,.,TRBD1,TRBV19,CASSIETGGLVDNEQFF,TGTGCCAGTAGTATAGAGACAGGGGGCTTGGTAGACAATGAGCAGTTCTTC
TRBJ1-2,.,.,TRBV2,CASSPGWAGDGYTF,TGTGCCAGCAGTCCCGGTTGGGCAGGGGATGGCTACACCTTC
TRBJ1-5,.,TRBD1,TRBV18,CASSPLDRGLGQPQHF,TGTGCCAGCTCACCACTCGACAGGGGGCTTGGCCAGCCCCAGCATTTT
TRBJ2-5,.,.,TRBV19,CASSTPTVGKETQYF,TGTGCCAGTAGTACACCGACAGTAGGGAAAGAGACCCAGTACTTC
TRBJ1-2,.,.,TRBV27,CASSRGMDSYGYTF,TGTGCCAGCAGTAGGGGTATGGACAGCTATGGCTACACCTTC
TRBJ1-1,.,.,TRBV2,CASSEASRAVNTEAFF,TGTGCCAGCAGTGAAGCTTCCCGAGCCGTGAACACTGAAGCTTTCTTT
TRBJ1-1,.,.,TRBV10-3,CAISEMGGSEAFF,TGTGCCATCAGTGAGATGGGGGGTTCCGAAGCTTTCTTT
TRBJ2-5,.,TRBD2,TRBV6-5,CASSSRLAGGQETQYF,TGTGCCAGCAGTTCGCGACTAGCGGGAGGGCAAGAGACCCAGTACTTC
TRBJ1-2,.,TRBD1,TRBV11-2,CASSFGTGFGYTF,TGTGCCAGCAGCTTCGGGACAGGGTTTGGCTACACCTTC
TRBJ2-6,.,.,TRBV7-8,CASSLEGAGANVLTF,TGTGCCAGCAGCTTAGAAGGGGCCGGGGCCAACGTCCTGACTTTC
TRBJ1-2,once,.,TRBV14,CASSQDRGNYGYTF,TGTGCCAGCAGCCAAGACAGGGGTAACTATGGCTACACCTTC
TRBJ2-7,.,.,TRBV14,CASSPPETGSSYEQYF,TGTGCCAGCAGCCCTCCCGAGACAGGTTCCTCCTACGAGCAGTACTTC
TRBJ2-7,.,.,TRBV19,CATRTVYSDEQYF,TGTGCCACCCGGACAGTCTATAGCGACGAGCAGTACTTC
TRBJ1-2,.,TRBD1,TRBV29-1,CSSGQPNYGYTF,TGCAGCTCGGGACAGCCTAACTATGGCTACACCTTC
TRBJ2-1,.,.,TRBV5-1,CASSLEGPGREQFF,TGCGCCAGCAGCTTGGAAGGCCCGGGTCGGGAGCAGTTCTTC
TRBJ2-3,.,TRBD1,TRBV7-3,CASSLQGPGPDTQYF,TGTGCCAGCAGCCTACAGGGGCCGGGCCCAGATACGCAGTATTTT
TRBJ1-2,.,.,TRBV3-1/TRBV3-2,CASSQVVGGDSYGYTF,TGTGCCAGCAGCCAAGTCGTGGGGGGGGACTCCTATGGCTACACCTTC
TRBJ1-5,.,.,TRBV6-1,CASSEELGQPQHF,TGTGCCAGCAGTGAAGAGCTCGGTCAGCCCCAGCATTTT
TRBJ1-1,.,.,TRBV2,CASSDPNQGTTEAFF,TGTGCCAGCAGTGATCCAAACCAGGGGACCACTGAAGCTTTCTTT
TRBJ1-2,.,.,TRBV7-7,CASSFSGDYYGYTF,TGTGCTAGCAGCTTTAGTGGGGACTACTATGGCTACACCTTC
TRBJ2-7,.,.,TRBV11-2,CASNPTGSSYEQYF,TGTGCCAGCAACCCGACGGGGAGCTCCTACGAGCAGTACTTC
TRBJ1-2,few,.,TRBV21-1,CASSKASAYGQENYGYTF,TGTGCCAGCAGCAAAGCCTCCGCCTACGGACAGGAAAACTATGGCTACACCTTC
TRBJ2-3,.,TRBD2,TRBV19,CASSPMASGSDTQYF,TGTGCCAGTAGTCCTATGGCTAGCGGGAGCGATACGCAGTATTTT
TRBJ2-2,.,TRBD1,TRBV6-4,CASSVDRSIGELFF,TGTGCCAGCAGTGTGGACAGGTCTATCGGGGAGCTGTTTTTT
TRBJ2-7,.,TRBD1,TRBV6-5,CASRRDRAVYEQYF,TGTGCCAGCAGAAGGGACAGGGCAGTGTACGAGCAGTACTTC
TRBJ1-1,.,.,TRBV4-1,CASSQGQANTEAFF,TGCGCCAGCAGCCAAGGACAGGCGAACACTGAAGCTTTCTTT
TRBJ2-1,.,.,TRBV3-1/TRBV3-2,CASSQDGRQGSYNEQFF,TGTGCCAGCAGCCAAGATGGGAGGCAGGGCTCCTACAATGAGCAGTTCTTC
TRBJ1-1,few,TRBD1,TRBV5-1,CASRMVGQGTEAFF,TGCGCCAGCAGAATGGTCGGACAGGGCACTGAAGCTTTCTTT
TRBJ1-2,.,TRBD1,TRBV10-3,CAITEGQASYGYTF,TGTGCCATCACCGAGGGACAGGCCTCCTATGGCTACACCTTC
TRBJ2-7,.,.,TRBV2,CASSGEPVYEQYF,TGTGCCAGCAGTGGAGAACCCGTATACGAGCAGTACTTC
TRBJ1-5,.,TRBD1,TRBV11-2,CASSSSWTGVQPQHF,TGTGCCAGCAGCTCATCCTGGACAGGGGTTCAGCCCCAGCATTTT
TRBJ1-2,.,TRBD1,TRBV19,CASSTTGRGYTF,TGTGCCAGTAGTACGACAGGGCGTGGCTACACCTTC
TRBJ2-2,.,TRBD1,TRBV18,CASSPTYITGGFDTGELFF,TGTGCCAGCTCACCAACATATATTACAGGGGGCTTCGACACCGGGGAGCTGTTTTTT
TRBJ2-5,.,.,TRBV2,CASSGDNQETQYF,TGTGCCAGCAGTGGAGACAACCAAGAGACCCAGTACTTC